A single TCR beta chain is shown here with its context. In this sample, this clone turned up once. Its target antigen remains unknown. Base qualities were left out, and no much larger clone turns up one base away. Library construction relied on the immunoSEQ multiplex PCR assay. RNA was extracted from all samples and reverse transcribed into cDNA, which served as template for TCR sequencing. First-strand cDNA was synthesized with SuperScript III using a 2:1 mix of oligo-dT and random hexamers. A synthetic immune receptor repertoire was used to assess amplification bias, and residual bias was removed computationally. The published analysis was carried out like this. Raw reads were preprocessed to remove errors, and CDR3 was defined by IMGT conventions from the conserved cysteine to phenylalanine. Clonality was calculated as 1 minus Shannon entropy normalized by log2 of the number of productive unique TCRs. CD4 or CD8 identity of scalp clones was inferred by cross-referencing scalp TCRbeta sequences with sorted blood CD4 and CD8 repertoires. TCRdb holds this immuneACCESS table with in-frame rearrangements only. Some clones are missing; in checked studies, unresolved V genes explain under half, and the rest has no known cause. For V, J and clone size, that table is used; D and trimming come from the DNA. The sample contains 150,000 or so clones, around 86% of them found a single time. The biggest ten clones account for approximately 13% of the sample.

The time point label on this specimen signifies: four to five weeks on oral tofacitinib. Interpreted using the paper, the treatment or condition label stands for: oral pan-JAK inhibitor, 5-10 mg twice daily. From alopecia areata patients, peripheral blood was collected along with lesional scalp punch biopsies. PBMCs were isolated by density centrifugation and stained for CD3, CD4 and CD8, and CD4+ and CD8+ T cells were sorted on a FACSAria. The data originate from a study of CD8+ T cells in alopecia areata (dated by TCRdb to the late 2010s). About the study as a whole: The treated patients, all with moderate-to-severe alopecia areata, were enrolled in an open-label pilot trial of oral tofacitinib given at 5 to 10 mg twice daily. Clonality in the scalp was compared among normal scalp (n=4), patchy alopecia areata scalp (n=8), and alopecia totalis/universalis scalp (n=8). In both human patients and the C3H/HeJ mouse model, the study applied high-throughput TCRbeta sequencing to look at T cell clonal expansion in alopecia areata. Biopsies were taken from tofacitinib-treated patients at baseline and at 4 and 24 weeks of treatment, and a later scalp biopsy was taken in several of the tofacitinib-treated patients. RNA was obtained with the PAXgene miRNA kit for fixed scalp, the miRNeasy kit for PBMCs, and the RNeasy kit for mouse skin. Tofacitinib was administered for 6 to 18 months, and 6 months of follow-up off drug were then conducted to assess delayed response and recurrence. On the human side, TCRbeta sequencing was run on scalp tissue and on sorted CD4+ and CD8+ peripheral blood T cells from healthy controls and from alopecia areata patients with either patchy or totalis/universalis disease. TCRbeta CDR3 regions were amplified by immunoSEQ multiplex PCR with 35 Vbeta forward and 13 Jbeta reverse primers. For the treated patients, the SALT score, which quantifies what percentage of scalp surface area is affected, served as the measure of disease severity. The full study reports these points: Shared TCR sequences between patients were less evident than in mice, which may be partly attributable to HLA diversity in the patient population. The treated cohort was small, with a single nonresponder, so links between baseline CD8+ expansion and response need larger studies. Higher clonality and more expanded CD8+ clones were observed in lesional scalp than in normal scalp, particularly in alopecia totalis/universalis, a finding suggestive of antigenic drive. During tofacitinib treatment, many expanded lesional clones stuck around in both scalp and blood, and this persistence may partly explain why relapse happens after treatment is stopped. Unlike mouse skin, where gammadelta T cells dominate, normal human skin contains resident alphabeta T cells that get sequenced too, which complicates analysis of the scalp TCR repertoire. Tofacitinib significantly lowered scalp clonality and the number of expanded CD8+ clones among the top 100 scalp clones.

CDR3 length: 16 amino acids, cysteine to phenylalanine. The sequence is cut down to CDR3 DNA, 48 bases in frame from base 1. In the germline V gene (reference sequence), CDR1 corresponds to SGHKS and CDR2 to YYEKEE. V sheds 2 bases and J sheds 0 bases, leaving 12 bases between their ends. The chain is assembled from TRBV5-5 and TRBJ2-1, and the D gene may be TRBD1, 6 bases matching. The source material was CD8+ T cells sorted from blood, sampled at week 4, from a patient treated with tofacitinib. The sequence came from a human donor with alopecia areata. CDR3 loop: CASSFQTGSSYNEQFF. The bases are TGTGCCAGCAGCTTCCAGACAGGAAGCTCCTACAATGAGCAGTTCTTC.